This T cell receptor (beta chain) was sequenced for a study of blood T cells in healthy people across ages. Overall study results and limits: Long-lived and aged donors differed, with more naive CD4+ cells and higher diversity in the long-lived. The unknown donor CMV status may have confounded expanded clonotype changes.

Per germline, CDR1 ENHRY and CDR2 SYGVKD. This CDR3 is 14 amino acids long. Each sample yielded at least 6 million isolated PBMCs. A second PCR of roughly 7 to 11 cycles used a sample-barcoded 5' primer and a J-beta primer mix. Every individual sample yielded 3 million or more paired-end reads (each containing CDR3). One entry per CDR3 protein results from TCRdb running MiXCR on the 5' RACE reads. The sample includes some 1.5 million distinct CDR3 sequences, roughly 30% of them seen just once. About this clonotype: Its antigen remains unknown. A much larger clone sits a single nucleotide away, making a read error possible. Without the conserved terminal phenylalanine or tryptophan, this CDR3 likely stems from a read error.

The source is a woman younger than 45 in good health. The specimen sequenced was blood. The chain employs TRBV10-3 and TRBJ2-7; 7 nucleotides match TRBD2. The last part of the DNA fits TRBJ2-5 better; the J call may be wrong. The CDR3 coding sequence is TGTGCCATAGGTGCTAGCGGTAAACAAGAGACCCAGTACCTC. As protein: CAIGASGKQETQYL.